A selection of T cell receptor beta chains follows, all from one sample in a study of CD8 T cells in Susac syndrome. Using its own MiXCR run on the immunoSEQ multiplex PCR reads, TCRdb lists one record per CDR3 protein. This sample carries about 400,000 distinct CDR3 sequences, about 85% of them seen once, and the ten largest clones take approximately 0.12%. The sequenced material came from CD8+ T cells from PBMCs. The receptors here all came from a human donor with multiple sclerosis. CDR3s include the opening cysteine and the closing phenylalanine or tryptophan. A D gene is named only where the DNA matches it firmly. Clone sizes are given selectively: once, few, many, or a class where the clone is expanded.

j_gene | d_gene | v_gene | abundance | CDR3nt | CDR3aa
TRBJ2-7 | . | TRBV27 | . | TGTGCCAGCAGTCAGGGGACTCGCTCCTACGAGCAGTACTTC | CASSQGTRSYEQYF
TRBJ2-7 | . | TRBV4-1 | . | TGCGCCAGCAGCCAACTGACTGCTTACGAGCAGTACTTC | CASSQLTAYEQYF
TRBJ2-3 | . | TRBV11-3 | . | TGTGCCAGCAGCCCTCGAGGGGCCACAGATACGCAGTATTTT | CASSPRGATDTQYF
TRBJ2-7 | . | TRBV7-9 | few | TGTGCCAGCAGCTTGGAACTAGGGCTCTCCTACGAGCAGTACTTC | CASSLELGLSYEQYF
TRBJ1-2 | TRBD1 | TRBV15 | . | TGTGCCACCAGCAGCGCCGGGACAGAGGGGCTCGGCTACACCTTC | CATSSAGTEGLGYTF
TRBJ1-2 | TRBD1 | TRBV6-5 | . | TGTGCCAGCAGTTACCAAGGACAGGGGATCTATGGCTACACCTTC | CASSYQGQGIYGYTF
TRBJ2-2 | . | TRBV4-1 | once | TGCGCCAGCAGTCACTCAGGGTTGACCGGGGAGCTGTTTTTT | CASSHSGLTGELFF
TRBJ2-7 | . | TRBV19 | . | TGTGCCAGTACATCGACAGGAAGCTCCTACGAGCAGTACTTC | CASTSTGSSYEQYF
TRBJ2-3 | TRBD2 | TRBV2 | . | TGTGCCAGCACCCAAGGGGCGGGGGGACCCACAGATACGCAGTATTTT | CASTQGAGGPTDTQYF
TRBJ2-7 | . | TRBV19 | . | TGTGCCAGTAGTCGGCAGGGTGTGTCCCACGAGCAGTACTTC | CASSRQGVSHEQYF
TRBJ1-1 | . | TRBV29-1 | . | TGCAGCGTTGAGGGCCCCTACGACACTGAAGCTTTCTTT | CSVEGPYDTEAFF
TRBJ1-5 | . | TRBV4-1 | . | TGCGCCAGCAGCCAAGTCGGGGGTGAGAATCAGCCCCAGCATTTT | CASSQVGGENQPQHF
TRBJ2-7 | . | TRBV27 | . | TGTGCCAGCAGTTTATGGGGTATTGAGGACGAGCAGTACTTC | CASSLWGIEDEQYF
TRBJ2-7 | TRBD1 | TRBV7-2 | few | TGTGCCAGCAGCTATAACGGACAGGGGCCATCCTACGAGCAGTACTTC | CASSYNGQGPSYEQYF
TRBJ2-7 | . | TRBV11-2 | once | TGTGCCAGCAGCTTACAGGGGCGCAACGAGCAGTACTTC | CASSLQGRNEQYF
TRBJ2-7 | . | TRBV29-1 | . | TGCAGCGTGGCTGCCAATCGGGACACCCTAACCTACGAGCAGTACTTC | CSVAANRDTLTYEQYF
TRBJ2-5 | TRBD2 | TRBV6-1 | . | TGTGCCAGCAGTGAGCAAACTAGCGGGAGTGAGACCCAGTACTTC | CASSEQTSGSETQYF
TRBJ1-2 | TRBD1 | TRBV12-5 | . | TGTGCTAGTGGTTTTGACAGGGGCAACTATGGCTACACCTTC | CASGFDRGNYGYTF
TRBJ2-7 | TRBD1 | TRBV6-5 | . | TGTGCCAGCAGTTACTCGGGACAGGGGAGGTACGAGCAGCACTTC | CASSYSGQGRYEQHF
TRBJ2-5 | . | TRBV6-1 | . | TGTGCCAGCAGTCCCCTCTATGGAAGGAGCCAAGAGACCCAGTACTTC | CASSPLYGRSQETQYF
TRBJ1-2 | . | TRBV14 | few | TGTGCCAGCAGCCAAAAGGAGGGCGGGGGCTACACCTTC | CASSQKEGGGYTF
TRBJ2-3 | TRBD2 | TRBV27 | once | TGTGCCAGCAGGGGACTAGAAGCAGATACGCAGTATTTT | CASRGLEADTQYF
TRBJ1-5 | TRBD1 | TRBV4-1 | . | TGCGCCAGCAGGAGCGACAGGGATAGCAATCAGCCCCAGCATTTT | CASRSDRDSNQPQHF
TRBJ2-7 | . | TRBV20-1 | . | TGCAGTGCTAGAGGCTACGAGCAGTACTTC | CSARGYEQYF
TRBJ2-5 | . | TRBV11-2 | . | TGTGCCAGCAGCTCCCGCCGCGAAGAGGAGACCCAGTACTTC | CASSSRREEETQYF
TRBJ1-1 | . | TRBV7-9 | once | TGTGCCAGCAGCCCTGTTATCCTGGAGACTGAAGCTTTCTTT | CASSPVILETEAFF
TRBJ1-1 | . | TRBV7-8 | . | TGTGCCAGCACCCTTCGGACAGAGAACACTGAAGCTTTCTTT | CASTLRTENTEAFF
TRBJ2-2 | TRBD2 | TRBV30 | . | TGTGCCGGGAGGGGAGTGAACACCGGGGAGCTGTTTTTT | CAGRGVNTGELFF
TRBJ2-1 | TRBD2 | TRBV28 | . | TGTGCCAGCAGTTTAATCCTAGCGGGAGGGCCAAATGAGCAGTTCTTC | CASSLILAGGPNEQFF
TRBJ1-1 | . | TRBV5-1 | once | TGCGCCAGCAGCCCGAGCCGCGGGAGGAAGAACACTGAAGCTTTCTTT | CASSPSRGRKNTEAFF
TRBJ1-2 | . | TRBV27 | . | TGTGCCAGCAGTTTATCGTGGGGCTATGGCTACACCTTC | CASSLSWGYGYTF
TRBJ2-1 | TRBD2 | TRBV27 | . | TGTGCCAGCAGTATTAGCGGGATGGACAATGAGCAGTTCTTC | CASSISGMDNEQFF
TRBJ1-2 | . | TRBV12-3/TRBV12-4 | . | TGTGCCAGCAGTGCCCTAGGAGCTAACTATGGCTACACCTTC | CASSALGANYGYTF
TRBJ1-3 | . | TRBV27 | . | TGTGCCAGCACGTCGACAGTCTCTGGAAACACCATATATTTT | CASTSTVSGNTIYF
TRBJ2-7 | . | TRBV20-1 | . | TGCAGTGCTATGGACAAGAGCTCCTACGAGCAGTACTTC | CSAMDKSSYEQYF
TRBJ1-4 | TRBD1 | TRBV27 | . | TGTGCCAGCAGTTTATTGGGACAGGGGAAACTGTTTTTT | CASSLLGQGKLFF
TRBJ1-1 | TRBD1 | TRBV27 | . | TGTGCCAGCAGTCCGCGGACAGGGGTGATTGAAGCTTTCTTT | CASSPRTGVIEAFF
TRBJ1-5 | . | TRBV18 | . | TGTGCCAGCTCCCCTGGGGCAGCGAGTCAGCCCCAGCATTTT | CASSPGAASQPQHF
TRBJ2-3 | . | TRBV6-6 | . | TGTGCCAGCAGTTACGCCACAGCCACAGATACGCAGTATTTT | CASSYATATDTQYF
TRBJ2-7 | . | TRBV5-1 | . | TGCGCCAGCAGCTTGGAGGTTGGCACAGCCTACGAGCAGTACTTC | CASSLEVGTAYEQYF
TRBJ2-2 | TRBD2 | TRBV28 | . | TGTGCCAGCAGAGATCCCTTAGGACTAGGGACTTCGAACACCGGGGAGCTGTTTTTT | CASRDPLGLGTSNTGELFF
TRBJ1-5 | . | TRBV4-3 | . | TGCGCCAGCAGCCAACATCTCGGCCAGCCCCAGCATTTT | CASSQHLGQPQHF
TRBJ1-1 | . | TRBV27 | . | TGTGCCAGCAGTCCGACACAAGGGAACACTGAAGCTTTCTTT | CASSPTQGNTEAFF
TRBJ1-3 | TRBD1 | TRBV20-1 | . | TGCAGTGCTAGAGATCTGGGTCAGGGACAGTTCTCTGGAAACACCATATATTTT | CSARDLGQGQFSGNTIYF
TRBJ2-7 | . | TRBV19 | . | TGTGCCAGTAGCTCCCCTAGAGAAAGTGGGGCCCACGAGCAGTACTTC | CASSSPRESGAHEQYF